The present entry profiles one T cell receptor (beta chain) with its context. The sample is drawn from a study of technical replicates of blood from a handful of donors. Profiled with immunoSEQ multiplex PCR; TCRdb holds only in-frame clones, not every one. Of about 70,000 clones in the sample, around 97% were seen once. J was trimmed by 3 bases and V by 2 bases; bases with no gene match: 6. The CDR3 totals 16 residues. Germline CDR1 reads SGHRS; CDR2 reads YFSETQ. This clonotype originated in a human donor in good health. The sample consisted of T cells isolated from PBMCs. The rearrangement joins TRBV5-1 to TRBJ2-1; 9 positions agree with TRBD2. The CDR3 region is CASSLAPAGGYNEQFF. The CDR3 DNA reads TGCGCCAGCAGCTTAGCCCCAGCGGGGGGCTACAATGAGCAGTTCTTC. The full variable domain, completed using reference TRBV5-1 and TRBJ2-1, is KAGVTQTPRYLIKTRGQQVTLSCSPISGHRSVSWYQQTPGQGLQFLFEYFSETQRNKGNFPGRFSGRQFSNSRSEMNVSTLELGDSALYLCASSLAPAGGYNEQFFGPGTRLTVL.